The rows below give T cell receptor beta chains drawn from one sample of a study of cytomegalovirus exposure and HLA in healthy donors. Produced via immunoSEQ multiplex PCR; TCRdb's table is partial and in-frame only. The sample records 85,000 to 90,000 clones, around four fifths being singletons. The sequenced sample consisted of PBMCs. The receptors come from a man aged 25 to 45 in good health and CMV-seropositive. The CDR3 runs from the conserved cysteine through the conserved F or W. A D gene is named only where the DNA matches it firmly. Clone size is not always given. Where it is, it says once, few, many or a class for expanded clones.

abundance: once; d_gene: TRBD1; j_gene: TRBJ1-2; v_gene: TRBV28; CDR3aa: CASHKQGRRDYGYTF; CDR3nt: TGTGCCAGCCACAAACAGGGGAGACGGGACTATGGCTACACCTTC
abundance: .; d_gene: TRBD1; j_gene: TRBJ2-7; v_gene: TRBV27; CDR3aa: CASKGGGLGYEQYF; CDR3nt: TGTGCCAGCAAAGGGGGCGGGTTGGGGTACGAGCAGTACTTC
abundance: .; d_gene: TRBD1; j_gene: TRBJ1-5; v_gene: TRBV30; CDR3aa: CAWSVGTGGTNQPQHF; CDR3nt: TGTGCCTGGAGTGTAGGGACAGGGGGGACCAATCAGCCCCAGCATTTT
abundance: few; d_gene: TRBD1; j_gene: TRBJ2-1; v_gene: TRBV4-3; CDR3aa: CASSQWTGETNEQFF; CDR3nt: TGCGCCAGCAGCCAATGGACAGGGGAGACGAATGAGCAGTTCTTC
abundance: .; d_gene: TRBD2; j_gene: TRBJ2-1; v_gene: TRBV5-1; CDR3aa: CASSATSGHLNEQFF; CDR3nt: TGCGCCAGCAGTGCGACTAGCGGCCATCTCAATGAGCAGTTCTTC
abundance: .; d_gene: .; j_gene: TRBJ1-6; v_gene: TRBV30; CDR3aa: CAWSVLEGSPLHF; CDR3nt: TGTGCCTGGAGTGTATTGGAGGGCTCACCCCTCCACTTT
abundance: .; d_gene: TRBD2; j_gene: TRBJ2-5; v_gene: TRBV4-3; CDR3aa: CASSQDLTSGAQETQYF; CDR3nt: TGCGCCAGCAGCCAAGACTTGACTAGCGGGGCACAAGAGACCCAGTACTTC
abundance: .; d_gene: TRBD1; j_gene: TRBJ1-2; v_gene: TRBV19; CDR3aa: CASTAAQTGNYGYTF; CDR3nt: TGTGCCAGTACCGCGGCCCAGACAGGGAACTATGGCTACACCTTC
abundance: few; d_gene: .; j_gene: TRBJ1-2; v_gene: TRBV19; CDR3aa: CASSVYLETNYGYTF; CDR3nt: TGTGCCAGTAGTGTCTATCTCGAAACTAACTATGGCTACACCTTC
abundance: .; d_gene: .; j_gene: TRBJ1-2; v_gene: TRBV7-8; CDR3aa: CASRERQLYGYTF; CDR3nt: TGTGCCAGCAGGGAGCGACAGTTATATGGCTACACCTTC
abundance: .; d_gene: .; j_gene: TRBJ1-6; v_gene: TRBV6-5; CDR3aa: CASSFLGGSYNSPLHF; CDR3nt: TGTGCCAGCAGTTTCTTGGGGGGGTCGTATAATTCACCCCTCCACTTT
abundance: .; d_gene: .; j_gene: TRBJ1-4; v_gene: TRBV7-8; CDR3aa: CASSSGTPDEKLFF; CDR3nt: TGTGCCAGCAGCTCCGGGACACCGGATGAAAAACTGTTTTTT
abundance: few; d_gene: .; j_gene: TRBJ1-5; v_gene: TRBV19; CDR3aa: CASTREGKQPQHF; CDR3nt: TGTGCCAGTACCCGAGAGGGCAAACAGCCCCAGCATTTT
abundance: .; d_gene: .; j_gene: TRBJ1-6; v_gene: TRBV30; CDR3aa: CAWSSGGSSPLHF; CDR3nt: TGTGCCTGGAGCTCGGGGGGTAGTTCACCCCTCCACTTT
abundance: .; d_gene: TRBD1; j_gene: TRBJ2-5; v_gene: TRBV28; CDR3aa: CASSFVIMRGRETQYF; CDR3nt: TGTGCCAGCAGTTTTGTTATTATGAGGGGGCGGGAGACCCAGTACTTC
abundance: .; d_gene: TRBD1; j_gene: TRBJ1-1; v_gene: TRBV27; CDR3aa: CASSPRDRGRNTEAFF; CDR3nt: TGTGCCAGCAGTCCCCGGGACAGGGGACGGAACACTGAAGCTTTCTTT
abundance: .; d_gene: .; j_gene: TRBJ2-7; v_gene: TRBV4-1; CDR3aa: CASSLGGAFTYEQYF; CDR3nt: TGCGCCAGCAGCCTCGGTGGGGCCTTTACCTACGAGCAGTACTTC